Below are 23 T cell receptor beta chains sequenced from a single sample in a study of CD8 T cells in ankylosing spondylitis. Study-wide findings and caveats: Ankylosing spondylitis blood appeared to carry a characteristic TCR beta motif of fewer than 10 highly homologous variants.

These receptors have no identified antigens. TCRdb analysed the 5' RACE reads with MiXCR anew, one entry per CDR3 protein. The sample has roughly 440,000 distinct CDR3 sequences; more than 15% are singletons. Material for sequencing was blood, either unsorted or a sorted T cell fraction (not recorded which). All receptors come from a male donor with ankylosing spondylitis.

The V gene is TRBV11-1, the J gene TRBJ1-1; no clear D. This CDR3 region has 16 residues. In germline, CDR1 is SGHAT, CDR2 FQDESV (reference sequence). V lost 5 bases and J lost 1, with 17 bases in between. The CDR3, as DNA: TGTGCCAGCAGCCCGGGAGGACGCTTATCGAACACTGAAGCTTTCTTT. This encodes CASSPGGRLSNTEAFF.

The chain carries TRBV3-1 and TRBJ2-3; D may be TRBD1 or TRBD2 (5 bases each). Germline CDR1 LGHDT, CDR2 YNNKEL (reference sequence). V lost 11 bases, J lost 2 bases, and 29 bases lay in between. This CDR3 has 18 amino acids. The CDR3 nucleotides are TGTGCCTGCACCCAAGATAGCAGACCGGGACCCGACACAGATACGCAGTATTTT. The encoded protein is CACTQDSRPGPDTDTQYF.

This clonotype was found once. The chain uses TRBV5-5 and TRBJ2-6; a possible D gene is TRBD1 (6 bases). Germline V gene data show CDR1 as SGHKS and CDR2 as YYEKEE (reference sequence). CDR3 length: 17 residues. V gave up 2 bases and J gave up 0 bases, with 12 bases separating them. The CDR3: CASSFPRTASGANVLTF. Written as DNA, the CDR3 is TGTGCCAGCAGCTTCCCGCGGACAGCCTCTGGGGCCAACGTCCTGACTTTC.

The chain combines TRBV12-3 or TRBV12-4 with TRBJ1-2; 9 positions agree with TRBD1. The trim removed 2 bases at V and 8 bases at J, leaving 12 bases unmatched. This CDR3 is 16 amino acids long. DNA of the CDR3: TGTGCCAGCAGTTTATCCGGGACAGGGTCCCTTGGCGGCTACACCTTC. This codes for CASSLSGTGSLGGYTF.

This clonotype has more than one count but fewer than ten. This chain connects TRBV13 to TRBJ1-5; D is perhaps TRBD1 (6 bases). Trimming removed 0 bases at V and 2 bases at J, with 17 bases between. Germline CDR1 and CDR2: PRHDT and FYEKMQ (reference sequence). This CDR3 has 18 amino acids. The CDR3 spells CASSLGLLRGRGNQPQHF. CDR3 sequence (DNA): TGTGCCAGCAGCTTAGGGCTACTCAGGGGAAGAGGCAATCAGCCCCAGCATTTT.

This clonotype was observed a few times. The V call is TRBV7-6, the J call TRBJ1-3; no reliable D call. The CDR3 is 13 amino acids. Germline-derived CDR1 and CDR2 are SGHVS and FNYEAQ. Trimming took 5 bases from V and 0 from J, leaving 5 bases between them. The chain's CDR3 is CASSTPSGNTIYF. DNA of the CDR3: TGTGCCAGCAGCACGCCCTCTGGAAACACCATATATTTT.

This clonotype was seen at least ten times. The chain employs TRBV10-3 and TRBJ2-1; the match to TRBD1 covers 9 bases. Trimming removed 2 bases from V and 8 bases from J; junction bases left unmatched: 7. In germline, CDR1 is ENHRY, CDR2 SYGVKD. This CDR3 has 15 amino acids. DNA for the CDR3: TGTGCCATCAGTGAGCCCGGGACAGGGATACATGAGCAGTTCTTC. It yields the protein CAISEPGTGIHEQFF.

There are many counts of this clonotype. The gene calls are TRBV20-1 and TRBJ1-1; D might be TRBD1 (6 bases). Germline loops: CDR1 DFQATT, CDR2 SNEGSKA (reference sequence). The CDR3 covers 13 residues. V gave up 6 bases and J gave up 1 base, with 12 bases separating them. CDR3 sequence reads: CSARGQANTEAFF. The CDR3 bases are TGCAGTGCGCGGGGACAAGCGAACACTGAAGCTTTCTTT.

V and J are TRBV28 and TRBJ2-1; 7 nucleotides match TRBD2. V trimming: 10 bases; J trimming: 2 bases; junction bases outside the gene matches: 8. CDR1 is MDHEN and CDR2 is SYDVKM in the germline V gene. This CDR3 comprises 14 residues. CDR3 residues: CATLGGITYNEQFF. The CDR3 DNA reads TGTGCCACCCTGGGGGGGATCACCTACAATGAGCAGTTCTTC.

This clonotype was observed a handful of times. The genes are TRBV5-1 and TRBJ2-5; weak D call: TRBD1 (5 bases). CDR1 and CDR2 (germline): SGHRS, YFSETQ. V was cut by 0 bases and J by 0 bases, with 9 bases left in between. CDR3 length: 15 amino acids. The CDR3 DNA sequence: TGCGCCAGCAGCTTGGTGACAGCATACCAAGAGACCCAGTACTTC. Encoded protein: CASSLVTAYQETQYF.

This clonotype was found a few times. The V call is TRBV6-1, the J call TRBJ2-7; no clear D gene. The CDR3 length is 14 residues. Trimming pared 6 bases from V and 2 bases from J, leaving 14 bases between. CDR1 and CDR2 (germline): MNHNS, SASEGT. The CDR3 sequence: CASSPRPGPYEQYF. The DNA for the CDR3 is TGTGCCAGCAGCCCACGACCAGGCCCCTACGAGCAGTACTTC.

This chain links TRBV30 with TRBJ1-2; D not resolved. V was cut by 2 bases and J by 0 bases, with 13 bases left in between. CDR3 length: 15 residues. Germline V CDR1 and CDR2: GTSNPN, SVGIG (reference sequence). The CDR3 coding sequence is TGTGCCTGGAGTCCCACCTCGGTGGCTAACTATGGCTACACCTTC. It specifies CAWSPTSVANYGYTF. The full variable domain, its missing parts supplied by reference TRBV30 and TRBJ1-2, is SQTIHQWPATLVQPVGSPLSLECTVEGTSNPNLYWYRQAAGRGLQLLFYSVGIGQISSEVPQNLSASRPQDRQFILSSKKLLLSDSGFYLCAWSPTSVANYGYTFGSGTRLTVV.

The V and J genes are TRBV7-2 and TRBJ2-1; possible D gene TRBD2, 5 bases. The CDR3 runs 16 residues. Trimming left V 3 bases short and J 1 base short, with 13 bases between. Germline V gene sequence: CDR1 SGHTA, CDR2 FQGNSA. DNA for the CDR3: TGTGCCAGCAGCTTGACCGGGGTCCCTTCCTACAATGAGCAGTTCTTC. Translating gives CASSLTGVPSYNEQFF.

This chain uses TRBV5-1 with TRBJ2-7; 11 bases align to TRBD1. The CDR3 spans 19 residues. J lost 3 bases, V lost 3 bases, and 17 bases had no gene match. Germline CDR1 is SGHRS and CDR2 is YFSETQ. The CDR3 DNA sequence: TGCGCCAGCAGCTACTCGAACACATATGGGACAGGGGGTTTCTACGAGCAGTACTTC. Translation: CASSYSNTYGTGGFYEQYF. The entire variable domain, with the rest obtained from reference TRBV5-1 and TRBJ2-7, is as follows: KAGVTQTPRYLIKTRGQQVTLSCSPISGHRSVSWYQQTPGQGLQFLFEYFSETQRNKGNFPGRFSGRQFSNSRSEMNVSTLELGDSALYLCASSYSNTYGTGGFYEQYFGPGTRLTVT.

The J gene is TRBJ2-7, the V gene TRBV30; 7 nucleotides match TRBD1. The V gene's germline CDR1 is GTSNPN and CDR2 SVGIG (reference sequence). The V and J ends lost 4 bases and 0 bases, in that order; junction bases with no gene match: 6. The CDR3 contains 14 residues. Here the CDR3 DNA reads TGTGCCTGGAACCCGACAGGGAGCTCCTACGAGCAGTACTTC. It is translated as CAWNPTGSSYEQYF.

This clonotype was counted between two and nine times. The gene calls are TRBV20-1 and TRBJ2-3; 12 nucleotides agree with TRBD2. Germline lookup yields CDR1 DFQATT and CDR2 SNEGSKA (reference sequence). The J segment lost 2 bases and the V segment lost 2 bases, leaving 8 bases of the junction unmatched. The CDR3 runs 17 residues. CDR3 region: CSARKSGLAGYTDTQYF. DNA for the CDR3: TGCAGTGCTAGAAAGTCAGGACTAGCGGGATACACAGATACGCAGTATTTT.

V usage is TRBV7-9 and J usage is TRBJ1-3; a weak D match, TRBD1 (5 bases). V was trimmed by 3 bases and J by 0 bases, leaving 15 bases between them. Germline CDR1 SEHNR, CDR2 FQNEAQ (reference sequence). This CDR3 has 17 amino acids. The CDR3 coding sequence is TGTGCCAGCAGCTTTGGGGGGGTCCTTCGCTCTGGAAACACCATATATTTT. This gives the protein CASSFGGVLRSGNTIYF. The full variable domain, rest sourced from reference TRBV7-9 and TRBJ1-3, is DTGVSQNPRHKITKRGQNVTFRCDPISEHNRLYWYRQTLGQGPEFLTYFQNEAQLEKSRLLSDRFSAERPKGSFSTLEIQRTEQGDSAMYLCASSFGGVLRSGNTIYFGEGSWLTVV.

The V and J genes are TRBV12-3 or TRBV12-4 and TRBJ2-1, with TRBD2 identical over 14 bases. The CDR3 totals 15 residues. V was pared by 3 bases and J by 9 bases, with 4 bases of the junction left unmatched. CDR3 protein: CASSLGLAGVTEQFF. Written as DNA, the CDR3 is TGTGCCAGCAGTTTGGGACTAGCGGGAGTCACTGAGCAGTTCTTC.

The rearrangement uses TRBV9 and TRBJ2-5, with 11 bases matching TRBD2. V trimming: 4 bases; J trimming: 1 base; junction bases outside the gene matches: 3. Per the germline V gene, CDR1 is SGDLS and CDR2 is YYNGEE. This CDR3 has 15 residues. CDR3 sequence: CASSSGLAVQETQYF. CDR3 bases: TGTGCCAGCAGCTCGGGACTAGCGGTCCAAGAGACCCAGTACTTC. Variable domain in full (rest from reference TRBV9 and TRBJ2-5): DSGVTQTPKHLITATGQRVTLRCSPRSGDLSVYWYQQSLDQGLQFLIQYYNGEERAKGNILERFSAQQFPDLHSELNLSSLELGDSALYFCASSSGLAVQETQYFGPGTRLLVL.

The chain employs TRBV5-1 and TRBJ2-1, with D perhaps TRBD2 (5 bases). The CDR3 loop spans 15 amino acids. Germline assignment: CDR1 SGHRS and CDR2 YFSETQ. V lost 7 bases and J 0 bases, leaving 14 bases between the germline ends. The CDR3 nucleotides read TGCGCCAGCGGGAGAGACGGATTCTCCTACAATGAGCAGTTCTTC. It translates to CASGRDGFSYNEQFF.

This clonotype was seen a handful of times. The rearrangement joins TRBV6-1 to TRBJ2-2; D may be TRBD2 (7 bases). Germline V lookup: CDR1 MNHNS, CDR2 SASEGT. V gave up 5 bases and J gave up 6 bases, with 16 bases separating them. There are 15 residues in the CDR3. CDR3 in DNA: TGTGCCAGCAGTACCAGTGGGGGGGCGGCCGGGGAGCTGTTTTTT. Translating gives CASSTSGGAAGELFF.

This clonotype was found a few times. The CDR3 is CSARGAQKRDSPLHF. CDR3 in DNA: TGCAGTGCTAGAGGGGCTCAAAAAAGGGATTCACCCCTCCACTTT. This rearrangement joins TRBV20-1 to TRBJ1-6; no definite D call. Trimming left V 1 base short and J 8 bases short, with 15 bases between. This CDR3 contains 15 residues. In germline, CDR1 is DFQATT, CDR2 SNEGSKA (reference sequence).

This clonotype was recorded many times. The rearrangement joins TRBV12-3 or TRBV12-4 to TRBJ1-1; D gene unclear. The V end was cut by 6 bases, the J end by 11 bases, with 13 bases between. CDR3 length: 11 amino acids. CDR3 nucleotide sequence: TGTGCCAGCAGAACAAGGCACGCGGCTTTCTTT. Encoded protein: CASRTRHAAFF.